Listed here are 17 T cell receptor beta chains from one sample, sequenced in a study of blood T cell repertoires in COVID-19 (TCRdb year 2020). Libraries were constructed by the immunoSEQ multiplex PCR assay. Drawn from immuneACCESS, this table holds only the in-frame rearrangements with V and J called that TCRdb kept. Clones are partly lost; checked studies trace under half to an unresolved V gene and leave the rest unexplained. Recorded for this sample are 200,000 to 250,000 clones; 85% of them occurred a single time. Together, the top ten hold 6% to 7% of the sample. The sequenced material came from peripheral blood. The receptors derive from an older woman with active or convalescent COVID-19.

The chain recombines TRBV2 with TRBJ2-5; 10 nucleotides line up with TRBD2. With 1 base clipped from V and 1 base from J, the junction kept 3 bases outside the gene matches. Looked up from germline, CDR1 is SNHLY and CDR2 is FYNNEI. The CDR3 loop spans 16 amino acids. CDR3: CASSEEVAGGQETQYF. Here the CDR3 DNA reads TGTGCCAGCAGTGAAGAGGTAGCGGGGGGCCAAGAGACCCAGTACTTC.

This clone was recorded only once. The V and J genes are TRBV18 and TRBJ2-1; 8 nucleotides line up with TRBD1. The CDR3 has 15 residues. CDR1 is KGHSH, CDR2 LQKENI, per germline. V lost 0 bases to trimming and J lost 6 bases; unmatched junction nucleotides: 4. In nucleotides, the CDR3 is TGTGCCAGCTCACCACCTCAGGACAGGGTCAATGAGCAGTTCTTC. Protein product: CASSPPQDRVNEQFF.

The chain couples TRBV20-1 to TRBJ1-3; the D is unclear. Trimming shortened V by 3 bases and J by 1 base, and 13 bases separated the two germline ends. Germline V gene data show CDR1 as DFQATT and CDR2 as SNEGSKA (reference sequence). The CDR3 runs 15 residues. CDR3: CSASGSATSGNTIYF. Written as DNA, the CDR3 is TGCAGTGCTAGTGGTAGCGCGACGTCTGGAAACACCATATATTTT.

The chain combines TRBV27 with TRBJ1-3; D is unclear. Germline lookup yields CDR1 MNHEY and CDR2 SMNVEV (reference sequence). Trimming cost V 3 bases and J 3 bases, with 9 bases left between them. The CDR3 consists of 14 residues. The CDR3 reads CASSFQRVGNTIYF. The CDR3 nucleotides read TGTGCCAGCAGTTTTCAGAGGGTTGGAAACACCATATATTTT.

V gene TRBV6-5 combines with J gene TRBJ2-3; D possibly corresponds to TRBD2 (6 bases). The CDR3 is made up of 14 amino acids. Germline V gene lookup returns CDR1 MNHEY and CDR2 SVGAGI. The V end was cut by 5 bases, the J end by 5 bases, with 14 bases between. This chain's CDR3 is CASSPPGRRDTQYF. The CDR3 DNA reads as TGTGCCAGCAGTCCTCCGGGGAGGAGAGATACGCAGTATTTT.

In regard to this clone: Since a much larger clone is just one base distant, this may be a read error. This rearrangement joins TRBV7-3 to TRBJ1-3; D is undetermined. This CDR3 is 13 amino acids long. Trimming removed 5 bases at V and 0 bases at J, with 5 bases between. In germline, CDR1 is SGHTA, CDR2 FQGTGA. The CDR3, as DNA: TGTGCCAGCAGCCCCAACTCTGGAAACACCATATATTTT. It encodes CASSPNSGNTIYF.

This sequence joins TRBV18 and TRBJ1-3; D is undetermined. V shed 6 bases and J shed 0 bases, with 15 bases lying between them. Germline V CDR1 and CDR2: KGHSH, LQKENI. CDR3 length equals 16 residues. This CDR3 is CASSSSSDGSGNTIYF. The CDR3 region has the DNA TGTGCCAGCTCGTCGTCTTCAGATGGCTCTGGAAACACCATATATTTT.

The chain joins TRBV18 to TRBJ2-7; D may be TRBD1 (6 bases). Between the trimmed V and J ends, which lost 3 bases and 5 bases, there was a span of 17 bases. There are 15 residues in the CDR3. Germline V CDR1 and CDR2: KGHSH, LQKENI. The CDR3 nucleotides read TGTGCCAGCTCACCTTCGGACAGATCCCGGGACGAGCAGTACTTC. As protein: CASSPSDRSRDEQYF.

The rearrangement links TRBV3-1 (or the pseudogene TRBV3-2) to TRBJ2-3, with D possibly TRBD2 on 5 matching bases. CDR1 and CDR2 from the germline V gene are LGHDT and YNNKEL (reference sequence). The CDR3 runs to 16 residues. Trimming took off 4 bases at V and 4 bases at J, with 18 bases between the two ends. CDR3 protein: CASSLSLSVRADTQYF. In DNA, the CDR3 is TGTGCCAGCAGCCTATCCCTTAGCGTGCGGGCAGATACGCAGTATTTT.

This rearrangement joins TRBV7-9 to TRBJ2-1; D not certain. In germline, CDR1 is SEHNR, CDR2 FQNEAQ (reference sequence). The CDR3 runs 13 residues. V shed 6 bases and J shed 8 bases, with 14 bases lying between them. The CDR3 reads CASRMNSFHEQFF. In DNA form, the CDR3 reads TGTGCCAGCAGGATGAACAGTTTCCATGAGCAGTTCTTC.

The chain links TRBV29-1 to TRBJ2-7; D possibly corresponds to TRBD2 (6 bases). V was pared by 7 bases and J by 7 bases, with 17 bases between. The CDR3 runs 12 residues. Germline assignment: CDR1 SQVTM and CDR2 ANQGSEA. The CDR3 DNA follows: TGCAGCGCCCGTCTAGGGGCGGGGGAGCAGTACGTC. Amino acids: CSARLGAGEQYV.

The chain combines TRBV6-5 with TRBJ1-5, with TRBD1 identical over 8 bases. This CDR3 has 15 amino acids. Germline CDR1 is MNHEY and CDR2 is SVGAGI. The J segment lost 2 bases and the V segment lost 5 bases, leaving 5 bases of the junction unmatched. The CDR3 sequence: CASSLTGGGNQPQHF. The DNA for the CDR3 is TGTGCCAGCAGTCTCACAGGGGGTGGCAATCAGCCCCAGCATTTT.

This chain links TRBV4-2 with TRBJ2-1, with 7 bases aligning to TRBD2. V dropped 2 bases and J dropped 9; count of bases not matched to a gene: 10. Germline V gives CDR1 LGHNA, CDR2 YNFKEQ. The CDR3 length is 15 residues. The CDR3 sequence is CASSQSTRREVEQFF. Here the CDR3 DNA reads TGTGCCAGCAGCCAATCTACTAGACGGGAGGTTGAGCAGTTCTTC.

This clone has more than one count but fewer than ten. The gene calls are TRBV5-5 and TRBJ2-2, with D hard to call. Trimming removed 7 bases at V and 0 bases at J, with 10 bases between. This CDR3 has 14 amino acids. Germline lookup yields CDR1 SGHKS and CDR2 YYEKEE (reference sequence). CDR3 loop: CASFLLANTGELFF. Here the CDR3 DNA reads TGTGCCAGCTTCCTCCTCGCGAACACCGGGGAGCTGTTTTTT.

The CDR3 sequence is CASSSRLADTDTQYF. In DNA form, the CDR3 reads TGTGCCAGTAGTTCCCGCCTAGCGGACACAGATACGCAGTATTTT. The chain uses TRBV19 and TRBJ2-3, with 7 bases aligning to TRBD2. Germline V gene data show CDR1 as LNHDA and CDR2 as SQIVND (reference sequence). Trimming cost V 5 bases and J 2 bases; bases outside gene matches: 7. The CDR3 covers 15 residues.

The chain employs TRBV9 and TRBJ1-1, with a weak D call TRBD1 (5 bases). CDR1 SGDLS and CDR2 YYNGEE come from the germline V gene. The CDR3 sequence is 14 residues long. V lost 5 bases and J lost 1, with 12 bases in between. CDR3 residues: CASREGLGNTEAFF. For the CDR3, the DNA is TGTGCCAGCAGGGAGGGGCTGGGGAACACTGAAGCTTTCTTT. Filled out from reference TRBV9 and TRBJ1-1, the complete variable domain reads DSGVTQTPKHLITATGQRVTLRCSPRSGDLSVYWYQQSLDQGLQFLIQYYNGEERAKGNILERFSAQQFPDLHSELNLSSLELGDSALYFCASREGLGNTEAFFGQGTRLTVV.

The chain joins TRBV19 to TRBJ1-2; a possible D gene is TRBD1 (6 bases). The V gene's germline CDR1 is LNHDA and CDR2 SQIVND (reference sequence). The length of the CDR3 is 14 residues. Trimming removed 7 bases from V and 7 bases from J, with 19 bases in between. The CDR3 sequence is CASKIVDSPFGYTF. The CDR3 coding sequence is TGTGCCAGTAAGATAGTGGACAGCCCTTTTGGCTACACCTTC.